This T cell receptor (beta chain) was sequenced for a study of T cells in women clearing cervical HPV infection. Worth noting for this clone: The read ends 3 residues before the CDR3 terminus; that terminus is restored from the germline J gene.

V was clipped by 8 bases and J by 3 bases, with 13 bases between them. CDR3 length: 12 residues. Germline values: CDR1 SQVTM, CDR2 ANQGSEA. Repertoires were generated with immunoSEQ multiplex PCR, while TCRdb's copy carries only in-frame clones and drops some. The repertoire shows tens of thousands of clones; the top ten hold around 1.5%. Sequenced material: blood buffy coat. The chain links TRBV29-1 to TRBJ1-1; possible D gene TRBD1, 5 bases. The clonotype comes from a woman aged 18 to 75 with a cervical HPV16 infection that either progressed to CIN3+ or cleared (not recorded which). CDR3 region: CSHGGVHTEAFF. CDR3 DNA, as far as it was read: TGCAGCCATGGGGGGGTTCACACTGAA. Filled out from reference TRBV29-1 and TRBJ1-1, the complete variable domain reads SAVISQKPSRDICQRGTSLTIQCQVDSQVTMMFWYRQQPGQSLTLIATANQGSEATYESGFVIDKFPISRPNLTFSTLTVSNMSPEDSSIYLCSHGGVHTEAFFGQGTRLTVV.